This is a list of T cell receptor beta chains from one sample in a study of monozygotic twins with inflammatory bowel disease. TCRdb derives one entry per CDR3 protein from the 5' RACE reads, leaving out DNA. The repertoire table contains approximately 380,000 distinct CDR3 sequences. Source material: blood. The receptor source for this set is a human donor with ulcerative colitis or Crohn's disease, or a healthy co-twin of an affected twin (not recorded which). Each CDR3 is given with its conserved first and last residue.

TRBV6-6	TRBJ2-5	CASSPSGEETQYF
TRBV5-6	TRBJ2-7	CASSLVSRSLYEQYF
TRBV28	TRBJ1-2	CASSFRRNSAYGYTF
TRBV29-1	TRBJ2-5	CSVSHRGTRQETQYF
TRBV28	TRBJ2-5	CASSFLPRDRGNLYF
TRBV7-2	TRBJ2-5	CASSLARQRGAQETQYF
TRBV4-2	TRBJ2-1	CASSPRTSGGAQNEQFF
TRBV27	TRBJ1-2	CASGPEGSNYGYTF
TRBV4-2	TRBJ2-7	CASSHGTSGDGSYEQYF
TRBV4-2	TRBJ1-2	CASSQPLYTANYGYTF
TRBV10-3	TRBJ2-6	CAIRVAGANVLTF
TRBV7-2	TRBJ2-7	CASSSQGQYYEQYF
TRBV4-3	TRBJ2-7	CASSQDSRTGLEQYF
TRBV7-2	TRBJ2-3	CASSLLLAGDTDTQYF
TRBV5-4	TRBJ2-7	CASSLAGSLRLEQYF
TRBV6-1	TRBJ2-7	CASGRTGSYEQYF
TRBV12-3/TRBV12-4	TRBJ2-5	CASSFGTLQETQYF
TRBV20-1	TRBJ2-7	CSASGGHSYEQYF
TRBV4-1	TRBJ1-6	CASSEPPLGRDSPLHF
TRBV6-1	TRBJ2-7	CASRRGVNHHEQYF
TRBV20-1	TRBJ1-2	CSAWTGQMGYTF
TRBV5-1	TRBJ1-5	CASSPSDRANQPQHF
TRBV20-1	TRBJ1-1	CSPVRARTGEAFF
TRBV15	TRBJ1-3	CATSIEAGITGNTIYF
TRBV29-1	TRBJ2-1	CSVRGRSSYNEQFF
TRBV9	TRBJ2-2	CASSVIGVGTGELFF
TRBV29-1	TRBJ1-1	CSGTGDTEAFF
TRBV5-1	TRBJ2-3	CASSFGQGYTDTQYF
TRBV5-4	TRBJ1-2	CASSRGTGGVLSYGYTF
TRBV12-3/TRBV12-4	TRBJ1-2	CASSRTGLTNYGYTF
TRBV9	TRBJ1-1	CASSAEGEAFF
TRBV5-1	TRBJ2-3	CASSPGLAGTDTQYF
TRBV6-5	TRBJ2-3	CASSYASGGVSDTQYF
TRBV9	TRBJ2-1	CASSVGDRDFSYNEQFF
TRBV12-3/TRBV12-4	TRBJ1-1	CASRPKTGSIEAFF
TRBV30	TRBJ2-2	CAWSVLVGQGDLWNTGELFF
TRBV12-3/TRBV12-4	TRBJ2-7	CASSWGPNYEQYF
TRBV28	TRBJ2-7	CASSFTGTNYEQYF
TRBV7-3	TRBJ2-5	CASSLGPLRETQYF
TRBV20-1	TRBJ2-2	CSARGTAYTGELFF
TRBV12-3/TRBV12-4	TRBJ1-2	CASSYGGGLTNYGYTF
TRBV20-1	TRBJ2-1	CMPWNGDSYNEQFF
TRBV10-3	TRBJ1-5	CAISDRDSYQPQHF
TRBV7-2	TRBJ1-2	CASSSDRLNYGYTF
TRBV27	TRBJ2-7	CASSLLGQSYEQYF
TRBV27	TRBJ1-2	CASSPWSGAGDYGYTF
TRBV5-1	TRBJ2-5	CASSWEIEQETQYF
TRBV20-1	TRBJ2-2	CSARDRGRAGELFF
TRBV12-3/TRBV12-4	TRBJ2-3	CASSSPSGGSTDTQYF
TRBV7-6	TRBJ2-1	CASIGGTSGGKGEQFF
TRBV5-1	TRBJ1-6	CASSLFDSLNSPLHF
TRBV19	TRBJ2-2	CASTTGLYRDTGELFF
TRBV5-1	TRBJ2-1	CASSFLPTSGGYNEQFF
TRBV28	TRBJ2-7	CASTLGGGIYEQYF
TRBV3-1	TRBJ2-5	CASSQGLAGVYRTQYF